This T cell receptor beta chain came from a study of blood T cell repertoires in COVID-19. This clone was picked up one time. Per the authors' pipeline: Quantification of nucleated cells was approximated via reference gene primer amplification. The table came from immunoSEQ multiplex PCR; TCRdb's copy has only in-frame clones and leaves some out. D and trimming come from the DNA, and the V and J calls and clone size come from that table. The sample consists of 200,000 to 250,000 clones, over 80% of them appearing once. Trimming took 5 bases from V and 1 from J; bases not matched to a gene: 10. Looked up from germline, CDR1 is PRHDT and CDR2 is FYEKMQ (reference sequence). This CDR3 is built from 18 residues. Two negative PCRs, clearance, or symptom resolution characterized the recovered Cohort 3 donors.

Input material: PBMCs or T cells enriched from blood (not recorded which). This rearrangement joins TRBV13 to TRBJ2-3; 12 bases agree with TRBD2. The receptor's source is a woman younger than 35 who had recovered from COVID-19. The CDR3 loop reads CASSVRLAGVLGTDTQYF. Here the CDR3 DNA reads TGTGCCAGCAGCGTTAGACTAGCGGGAGTTTTAGGCACAGATACGCAGTATTTT. The whole variable domain, remainder taken from reference TRBV13 and TRBJ2-3, is AAGVIQSPRHLIKEKRETATLKCYPIPRHDTVYWYQQGPGQDPQFLISFYEKMQSDKGSIPDRFSAQQFSDYHSELNMSSLELGDSALYFCASSVRLAGVLGTDTQYFGPGTRLTVL.